Each of the 10 T cell receptor beta chains below was sequenced from the same sample in a study of radiotherapy plus CTLA-4 blockade in lung cancer. Measured with immunoSEQ multiplex PCR; TCRdb has only the in-frame clones, and not every one. The table records 40,000 to 50,000 clones, roughly 75% of them present only once. Sample: peripheral blood, taken from a patient treated with radiotherapy plus ipilimumab. Source of these receptors: a human donor with non-small cell lung cancer who had stable disease on radiotherapy plus ipilimumab.

The rearrangement links TRBV6-6 to TRBJ2-7, with a possible D match to TRBD2 (5 bases). V dropped 2 bases and J dropped 11 bases, with 10 bases sitting between them. Per germline, CDR1 MNHNY and CDR2 SVGAGI (reference sequence). The CDR3 is 11 amino acids. In DNA, the CDR3 is TGTGCCAGCAGTTACGAGGGAAGGGAGTACTTC. Translating gives CASSYEGREYF.

The chain recombines TRBV2 with TRBJ2-5; D gene unclear. The CDR3 is made up of 12 amino acids. From germline, CDR1 is SNHLY and CDR2 FYNNEI. V lost 7 bases, J lost 2 bases, and 8 bases lay in between. The CDR3 loop is CASNYQQETQYF. DNA for the CDR3: TGTGCCAGCAACTACCAGCAAGAGACCCAGTACTTC.

This clone is a singleton in its sample. The rearrangement joins TRBV4-1 to TRBJ2-5, with D possibly TRBD1 on 7 matching bases. Germline V gene sequence: CDR1 MGHRA, CDR2 YSYEKL. Trimming stripped 4 bases from V and 2 bases from J, with 17 bases between. The CDR3 length is 16 residues. CDR3 sequence: CASSPRGAGGQETQYF. The DNA of the CDR3 is TGCGCCAGCAGCCCTCGCGGCGCAGGGGGGCAAGAGACCCAGTACTTC.

The chain is built from TRBV19 and TRBJ2-1, with 7 bases aligning to TRBD1. This CDR3 has 13 amino acids. Trimming cost V 5 bases and J 9 bases; bases outside gene matches: 7. CDR1 is LNHDA and CDR2 is SQIVND in the germline V gene (reference sequence). The CDR3 is CASSPGGFGEQFF. CDR3 bases: TGTGCCAGTAGTCCAGGGGGTTTCGGTGAGCAGTTCTTC. The variable domain in full, completed from reference TRBV19 and TRBJ2-1, reads DGGITQSPKYLFRKEGQNVTLSCEQNLNHDAMYWYRQDPGQGLRLIYYSQIVNDFQKGDIAEGYSVSREKKESFPLTVTSAQKNPTAFYLCASSPGGFGEQFFGPGTRLTVL.

V is TRBV7-7 and J is TRBJ2-3; TRBD2 matches 10 bases. CDR3 size: 15 residues. V dropped 4 bases and J dropped 2; count of bases not matched to a gene: 3. Germline CDR1 reads SSHAT; CDR2 reads FNYEAQ (reference sequence). CDR3 in DNA: TGTGCCAGCAGCTCTAGCGGGGGCGACACAGATACGCAGTATTTT. The encoded protein is CASSSSGGDTDTQYF.

The rearrangement uses TRBV30 and TRBJ2-3; a weak D match, TRBD2 (5 bases). V was pared by 3 bases and J by 2 bases, with 15 bases between. The length of the CDR3 is 15 residues. Per germline, CDR1 GTSNPN and CDR2 SVGIG (reference sequence). The DNA for the CDR3 is TGTGCCTGGAGCGCACCCCGGACTTTCACAGATACGCAGTATTTT. This sequence encodes CAWSAPRTFTDTQYF.

This clone appeared once. V usage is TRBV29-1 and J usage is TRBJ1-1; D is unresolved. This CDR3 is 12 amino acids long. Germline V lookup: CDR1 SQVTM, CDR2 ANQGSEA. The CDR3 nucleotides are TGCGCCACGGGAAGACAGAACACTGAAGCTTTCTTT. Translated, it gives CATGRQNTEAFF.

The chain is built from TRBV7-2 and TRBJ1-1; the D gene is possibly TRBD1 (5 bases). This CDR3 comprises 13 residues. Trimming removed 1 base from V and 8 bases from J, with 11 bases in between. CDR1 is SGHTA and CDR2 is FQGNSA in the germline V gene. Here the CDR3 DNA reads TGTGCCAGCAGCTTAGGTGGGGCCCGGGAAGCTTTCTTT. This gives the protein CASSLGGAREAFF.

This chain connects TRBV11-3 to TRBJ1-2; 7 bases align to TRBD1. Germline V gene lookup returns CDR1 SGHNT and CDR2 YENEEA. The CDR3 has 14 residues. The trim removed 5 bases at V and 4 bases at J, leaving 7 bases unmatched. CDR3 sequence (DNA): TGTGCCAGCAGCGCACGGACAGGTCTCTATGGCTACACCTTC. Protein: CASSARTGLYGYTF.

V usage is TRBV25-1 and J usage is TRBJ2-7; 12 bases are a match to TRBD1. In germline, CDR1 is MGHDK, CDR2 SYGVNS. Unmatched junction bases numbered 10, after V lost 3 bases and J lost 4 bases. This CDR3 comprises 17 residues. CDR3 bases: TGTGCCAGCAGTGATTCCGGGACAGGGGGCAACCGGTACGAGCAGTACTTC. The encoded protein is CASSDSGTGGNRYEQYF.